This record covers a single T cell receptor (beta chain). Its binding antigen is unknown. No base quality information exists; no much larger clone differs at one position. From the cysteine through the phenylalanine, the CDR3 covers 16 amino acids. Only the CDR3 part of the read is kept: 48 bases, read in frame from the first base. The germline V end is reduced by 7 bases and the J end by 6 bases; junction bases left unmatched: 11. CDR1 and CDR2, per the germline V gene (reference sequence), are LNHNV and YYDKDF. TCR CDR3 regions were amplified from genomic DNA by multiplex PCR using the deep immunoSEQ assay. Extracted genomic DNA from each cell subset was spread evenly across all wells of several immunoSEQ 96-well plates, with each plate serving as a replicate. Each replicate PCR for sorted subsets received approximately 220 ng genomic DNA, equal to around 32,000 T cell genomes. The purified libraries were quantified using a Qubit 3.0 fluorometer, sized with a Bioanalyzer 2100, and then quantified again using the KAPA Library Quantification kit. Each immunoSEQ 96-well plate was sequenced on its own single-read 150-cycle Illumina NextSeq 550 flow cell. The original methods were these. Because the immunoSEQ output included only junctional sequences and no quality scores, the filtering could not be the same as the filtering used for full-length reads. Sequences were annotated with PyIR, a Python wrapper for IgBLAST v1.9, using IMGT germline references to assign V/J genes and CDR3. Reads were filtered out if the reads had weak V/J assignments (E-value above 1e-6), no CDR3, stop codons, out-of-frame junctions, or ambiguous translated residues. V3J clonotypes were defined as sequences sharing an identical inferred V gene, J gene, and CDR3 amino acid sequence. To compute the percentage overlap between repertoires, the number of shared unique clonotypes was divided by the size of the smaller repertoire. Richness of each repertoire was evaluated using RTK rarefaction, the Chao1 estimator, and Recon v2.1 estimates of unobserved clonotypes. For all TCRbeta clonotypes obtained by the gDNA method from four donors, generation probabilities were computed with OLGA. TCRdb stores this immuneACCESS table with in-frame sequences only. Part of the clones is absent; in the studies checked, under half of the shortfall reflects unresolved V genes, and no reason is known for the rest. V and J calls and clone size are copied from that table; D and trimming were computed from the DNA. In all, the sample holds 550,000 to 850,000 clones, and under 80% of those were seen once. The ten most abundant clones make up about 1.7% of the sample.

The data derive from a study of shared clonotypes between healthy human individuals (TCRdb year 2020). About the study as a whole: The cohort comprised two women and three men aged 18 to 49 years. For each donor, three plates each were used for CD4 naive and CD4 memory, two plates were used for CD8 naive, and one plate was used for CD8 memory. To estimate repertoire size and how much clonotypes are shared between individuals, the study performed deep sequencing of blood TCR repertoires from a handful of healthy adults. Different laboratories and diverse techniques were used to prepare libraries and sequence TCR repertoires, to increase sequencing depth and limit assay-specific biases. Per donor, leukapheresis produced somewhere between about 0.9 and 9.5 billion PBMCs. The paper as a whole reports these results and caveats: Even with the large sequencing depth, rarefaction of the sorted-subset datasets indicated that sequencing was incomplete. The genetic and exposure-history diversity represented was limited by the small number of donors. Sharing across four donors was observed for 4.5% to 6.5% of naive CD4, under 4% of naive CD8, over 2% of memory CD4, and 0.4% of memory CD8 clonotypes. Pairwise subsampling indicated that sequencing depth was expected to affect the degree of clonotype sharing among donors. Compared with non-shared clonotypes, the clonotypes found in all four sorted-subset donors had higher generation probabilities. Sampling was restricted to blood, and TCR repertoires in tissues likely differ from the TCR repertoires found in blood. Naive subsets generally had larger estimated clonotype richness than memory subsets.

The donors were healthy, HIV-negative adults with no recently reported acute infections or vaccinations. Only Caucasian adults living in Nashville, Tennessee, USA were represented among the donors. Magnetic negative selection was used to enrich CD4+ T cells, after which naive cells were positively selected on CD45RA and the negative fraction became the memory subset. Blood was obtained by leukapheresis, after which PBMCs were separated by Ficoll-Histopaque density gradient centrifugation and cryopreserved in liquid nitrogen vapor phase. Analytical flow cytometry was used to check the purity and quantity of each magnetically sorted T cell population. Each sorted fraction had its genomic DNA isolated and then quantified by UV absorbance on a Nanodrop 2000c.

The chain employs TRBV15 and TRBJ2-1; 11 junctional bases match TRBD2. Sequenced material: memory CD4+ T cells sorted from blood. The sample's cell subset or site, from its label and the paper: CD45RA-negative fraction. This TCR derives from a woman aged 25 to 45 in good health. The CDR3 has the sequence CATISGTSGSINEQFF. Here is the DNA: TGTGCCACCATAAGTGGTACTAGCGGGAGTATCAATGAGCAGTTCTTC.